The TCR beta chain described here comes from a study of shared clonotypes between healthy human individuals. The germline V gene has CDR1 SQVTM and CDR2 ANQGSEA. V lost 1 base to trimming and J lost 0 bases; unmatched junction nucleotides: 6. The CDR3 totals 15 residues. Naive CD8 cells were CD45RO-negative, positively selected for CCR7, excluding terminally differentiated effector memory CD45RA+ cells. TCRdb's copy holds only in-frame clones and misses some; the assay was immunoSEQ multiplex PCR. The table lists 550,000 to 650,000 clones, 95% to 96% of them singletons. Sequences were obtained from naive CD8+ T cells sorted from blood. This TCR came from a woman in her thirties in good health. V is TRBV29-1 and J is TRBJ2-7; 7 bases align to TRBD1. The DNA for the CDR3 is TGCAGCGTTGAAGCTAAGGACAGGAACTCCTACGAGCAGTACTTC. As protein: CSVEAKDRNSYEQYF.